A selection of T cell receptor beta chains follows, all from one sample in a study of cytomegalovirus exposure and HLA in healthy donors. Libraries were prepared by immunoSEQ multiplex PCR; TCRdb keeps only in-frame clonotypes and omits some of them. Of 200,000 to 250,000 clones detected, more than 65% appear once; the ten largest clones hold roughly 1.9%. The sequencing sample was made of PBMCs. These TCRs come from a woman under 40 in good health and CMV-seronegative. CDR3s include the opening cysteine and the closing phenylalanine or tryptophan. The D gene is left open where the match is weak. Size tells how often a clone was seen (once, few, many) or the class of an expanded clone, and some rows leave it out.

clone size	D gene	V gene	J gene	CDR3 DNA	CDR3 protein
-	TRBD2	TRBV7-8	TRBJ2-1	TGTGCCAGCAGAAAAGCGGGGGTGCAAAATGAGCAGTTCTTC	CASRKAGVQNEQFF
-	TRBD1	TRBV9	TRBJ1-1	TGTGCCAGCAGCTCTCGACAGGGAAGGGGGAACACTGAAGCTTTCTTT	CASSSRQGRGNTEAFF
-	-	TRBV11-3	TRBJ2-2	TGTGCCAGCAGCTTAGACGGGAGCGACACCGGGGAGCTGTTTTTT	CASSLDGSDTGELFF
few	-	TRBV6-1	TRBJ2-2	TGTGCCAGCAGTGAATCAGACACCGGGGAGCTGTTTTTT	CASSESDTGELFF
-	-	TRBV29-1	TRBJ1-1	TGCAGCGCCGTTATAACTGAAGCTTTCTTT	CSAVITEAFF
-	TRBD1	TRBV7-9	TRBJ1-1	TGTTCCAGCAGCACCCTGACAGGGAGCGACACTGAAGCTTTCTTT	CSSSTLTGSDTEAFF
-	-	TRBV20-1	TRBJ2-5	TGCAGCGCCGGTAGCCAGTACTTC	CSAGSQYF
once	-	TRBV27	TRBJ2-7	TGTGCCAGCAGTGGGGTGGACAGAAGATACGAGCAGTACTTC	CASSGVDRRYEQYF
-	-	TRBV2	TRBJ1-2	TGTGCCAGCAGTGAAGCGCTTCAGGAAACCTATGGCTACACCTTC	CASSEALQETYGYTF
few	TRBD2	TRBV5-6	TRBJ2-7	TGTGCCAGCAGCCAAGAGCTTGGCGGGGGCTCCTACGAGCAGTACTTC	CASSQELGGGSYEQYF
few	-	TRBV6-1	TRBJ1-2	TGTGCCAGCAGTGAAATGCCCTCCGCAGATTATGGCTACACCTTC	CASSEMPSADYGYTF
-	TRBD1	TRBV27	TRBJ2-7	TGTGCCAGCAGTTCCCTTGGACAGGGTCGCTACGAGCAGTACTTC	CASSSLGQGRYEQYF
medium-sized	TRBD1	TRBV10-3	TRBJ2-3	TGTGCCATCAGTAGGGACAGGGAAGATACGCAGTATTTT	CAISRDREDTQYF
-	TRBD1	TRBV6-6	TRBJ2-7	TGTGCCAGCAGTTACCGGGACAGGGCCGAGCAGTACTTC	CASSYRDRAEQYF
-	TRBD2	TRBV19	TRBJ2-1	TGTGCCAGTAGTATTTACGGGGGAGGGCCCGGCGATGAGCAGTTCTTC	CASSIYGGGPGDEQFF
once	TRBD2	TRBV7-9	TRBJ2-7	TGTGCCAGCAGCTTAGCGGAGACTAGCCCCTACGAGCAGTACTTC	CASSLAETSPYEQYF
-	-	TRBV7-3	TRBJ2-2	TGTGCCAGCAGCGCAAGGACAGTCACCGGGGAGCTGTTTTTT	CASSARTVTGELFF
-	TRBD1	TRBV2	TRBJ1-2	TGTGCCACCTCGGACAGGTCCCCCGACTACACCTTC	CATSDRSPDYTF
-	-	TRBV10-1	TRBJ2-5	TGCGCCAGCAGTGAGTTAAGGGGCCTTCAAGAGACCCAGTACTTC	CASSELRGLQETQYF
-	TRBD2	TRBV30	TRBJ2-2	TGTGCCTGGAATTCGTTAGCGGGAACCGGGGAGCTGTTTTTT	CAWNSLAGTGELFF
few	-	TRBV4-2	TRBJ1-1	TGTGCCAGCAGCCAAGAAACAGGGTTGGGCACTGAAGCTTTCTTT	CASSQETGLGTEAFF
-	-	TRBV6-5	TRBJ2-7	TGTGCCAGCAGTTACTCTGGGGGCCTTTCCTACGAGCAGTACTTC	CASSYSGGLSYEQYF
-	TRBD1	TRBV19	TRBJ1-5	TGTGCCACCAAATGGATGGACAGGGGGAATCAGCCCCAGCATTTT	CATKWMDRGNQPQHF
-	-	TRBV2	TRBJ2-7	TGTGCCAGCAGTCGATCCCCGCTTTACAGCGAGCAGTACTTC	CASSRSPLYSEQYF
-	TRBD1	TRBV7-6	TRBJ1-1	TGTGCCAGCAGCTTAGTAGTAGGGGGGACAGGGGGAGTCACTGAAGCTTTCTTT	CASSLVVGGTGGVTEAFF
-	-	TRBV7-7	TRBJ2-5	TGTGCTAGCAGCCCCGCCCCGGGACAAGAGACCCAGTACTTC	CASSPAPGQETQYF
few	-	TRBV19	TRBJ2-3	TGTGCCAGTAGTATAGGCCAGGGGGATACGCAGTATTTT	CASSIGQGDTQYF
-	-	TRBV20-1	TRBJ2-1	TGCAGTGCTAGACGGGACAATGAGCAGTTCTTC	CSARRDNEQFF
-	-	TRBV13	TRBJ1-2	TGTGCCAGCAGCTTAACAACCGACTTCGATGCTAACTATGGCTACACCTTC	CASSLTTDFDANYGYTF
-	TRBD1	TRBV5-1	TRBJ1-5	TGCGCCAGCAGCTGGACAGGGCTTGGGGGGGAGCCCCAGCATTTT	CASSWTGLGGEPQHF
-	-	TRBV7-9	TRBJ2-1	-	CSSSLRYRCGRASNEQFF
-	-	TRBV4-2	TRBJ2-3	TGTGCCAGCAGCCAACGAGACAGGGGAGGGACAGATACGCAGTATTTT	CASSQRDRGGTDTQYF
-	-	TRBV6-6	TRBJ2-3	TGTGCCAGCGGCCCGGGGAGGGATACGCAGTATTTT	CASGPGRDTQYF
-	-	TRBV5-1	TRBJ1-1	TGCGCCAGCAGCTTTGCAGGGAACACTGAAGCTTTCTTT	CASSFAGNTEAFF
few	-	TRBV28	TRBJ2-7	TGTGCCAGCAGTTTTGTTAGCGGAGCCTACGAGCAGTACTTC	CASSFVSGAYEQYF